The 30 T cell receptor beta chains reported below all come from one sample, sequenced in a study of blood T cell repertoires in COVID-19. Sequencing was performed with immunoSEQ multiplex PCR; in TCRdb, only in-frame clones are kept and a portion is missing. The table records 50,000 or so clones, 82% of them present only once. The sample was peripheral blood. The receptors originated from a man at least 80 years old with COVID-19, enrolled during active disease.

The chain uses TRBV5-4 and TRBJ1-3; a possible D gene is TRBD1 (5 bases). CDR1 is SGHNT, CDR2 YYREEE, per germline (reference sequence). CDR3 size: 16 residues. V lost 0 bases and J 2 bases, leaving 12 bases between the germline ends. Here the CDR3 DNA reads TGTGCCAGCAGCTTGGATAGGGTAGGGGCTGGAAACACCATATATTTT. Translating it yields CASSLDRVGAGNTIYF.

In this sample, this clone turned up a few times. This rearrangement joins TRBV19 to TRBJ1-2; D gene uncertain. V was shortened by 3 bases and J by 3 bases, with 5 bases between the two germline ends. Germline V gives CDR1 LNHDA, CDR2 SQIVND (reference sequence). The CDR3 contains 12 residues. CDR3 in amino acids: CASSITDYGYTF. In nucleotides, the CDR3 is TGTGCCAGTAGTATCACAGACTATGGCTACACCTTC.

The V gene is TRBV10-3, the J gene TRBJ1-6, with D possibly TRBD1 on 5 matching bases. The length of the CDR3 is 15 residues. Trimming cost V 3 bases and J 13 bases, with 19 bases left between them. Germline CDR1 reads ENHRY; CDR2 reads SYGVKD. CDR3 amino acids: CAISEAGTLGEPLHF. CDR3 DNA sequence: TGTGCCATCAGTGAAGCCGGGACTCTAGGTGAGCCCCTCCACTTT.

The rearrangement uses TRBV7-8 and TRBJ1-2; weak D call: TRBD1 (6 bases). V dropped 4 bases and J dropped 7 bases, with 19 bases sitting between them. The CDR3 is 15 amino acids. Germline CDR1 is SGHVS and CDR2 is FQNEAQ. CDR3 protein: CASSSSTGPTGGYTF. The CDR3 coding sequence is TGTGCCAGCAGCTCGTCGACAGGTCCAACGGGTGGCTACACCTTC.

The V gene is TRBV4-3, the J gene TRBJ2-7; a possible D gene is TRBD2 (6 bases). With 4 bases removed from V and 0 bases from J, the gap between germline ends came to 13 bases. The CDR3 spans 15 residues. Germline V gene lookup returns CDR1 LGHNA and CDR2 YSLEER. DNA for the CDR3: TGCGCCAGCAGCCGAGATAGCGGTAACTCCTACGAGCAGTACTTC. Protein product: CASSRDSGNSYEQYF.

The CDR3 spells CASSVTAYGYTF. The CDR3 coding sequence is TGTGCCAGCAGCGTAACAGCCTATGGCTACACCTTC. V gene TRBV11-2 combines with J gene TRBJ1-2; no reliable D call. Per the germline V gene, CDR1 is SGHAT and CDR2 is FQNNGV. The CDR3 is 12 amino acids. Between the trimmed V and J ends, which lost 5 bases and 4 bases, there was a span of 8 bases.

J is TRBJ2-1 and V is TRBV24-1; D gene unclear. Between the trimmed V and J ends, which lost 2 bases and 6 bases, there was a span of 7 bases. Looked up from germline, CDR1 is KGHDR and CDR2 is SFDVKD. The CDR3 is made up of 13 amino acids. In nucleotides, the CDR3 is TGTGCCACCAGTGATTCTAGTTCCAATGAGCAGTTCTTC. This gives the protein CATSDSSSNEQFF.

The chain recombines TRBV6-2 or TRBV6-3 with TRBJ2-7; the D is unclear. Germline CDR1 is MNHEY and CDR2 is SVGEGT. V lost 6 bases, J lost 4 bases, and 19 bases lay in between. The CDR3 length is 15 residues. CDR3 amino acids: CASSPSTVDFYEQYF. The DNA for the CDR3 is TGTGCCAGCAGCCCCAGCACGGTTGACTTTTACGAGCAGTACTTC.

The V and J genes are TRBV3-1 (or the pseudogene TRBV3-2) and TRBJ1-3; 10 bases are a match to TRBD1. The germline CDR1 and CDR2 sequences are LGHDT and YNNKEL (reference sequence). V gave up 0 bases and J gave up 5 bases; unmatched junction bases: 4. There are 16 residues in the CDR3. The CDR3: CASSQDGDRGRNTIYF. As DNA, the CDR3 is TGTGCCAGCAGCCAAGATGGGGACAGGGGAAGAAACACCATATATTTT.

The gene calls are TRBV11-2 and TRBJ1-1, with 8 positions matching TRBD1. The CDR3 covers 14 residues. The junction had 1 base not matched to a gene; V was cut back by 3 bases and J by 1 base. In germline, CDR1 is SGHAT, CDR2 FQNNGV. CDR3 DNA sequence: TGTGCCAGCAGCTTTGACAGGGGGAACACTGAAGCTTTCTTT. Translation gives CASSFDRGNTEAFF.

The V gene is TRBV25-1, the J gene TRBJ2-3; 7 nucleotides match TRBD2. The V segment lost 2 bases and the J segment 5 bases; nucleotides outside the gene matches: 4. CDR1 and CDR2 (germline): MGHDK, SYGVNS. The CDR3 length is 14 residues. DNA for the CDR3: TGTGCCAGCAGTGAAACTTTAGCGGGAGATACGCAGTATTTT. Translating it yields CASSETLAGDTQYF.

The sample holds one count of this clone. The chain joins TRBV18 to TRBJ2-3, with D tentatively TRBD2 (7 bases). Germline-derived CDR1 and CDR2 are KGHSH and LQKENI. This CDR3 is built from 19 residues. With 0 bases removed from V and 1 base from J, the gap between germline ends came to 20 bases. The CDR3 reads CASSPPPRGGALGTDTQYF. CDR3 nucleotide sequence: TGTGCCAGCTCACCACCGCCTCGTGGGGGGGCGCTGGGCACAGATACGCAGTATTTT.

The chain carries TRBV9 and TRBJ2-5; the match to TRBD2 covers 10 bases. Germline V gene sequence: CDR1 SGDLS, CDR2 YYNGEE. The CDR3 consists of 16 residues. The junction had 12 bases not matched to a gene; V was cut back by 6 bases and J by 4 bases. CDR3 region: CASTFLAGEGGETQYF. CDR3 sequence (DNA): TGTGCCAGCACCTTTCTAGCGGGGGAGGGCGGAGAGACCCAGTACTTC.

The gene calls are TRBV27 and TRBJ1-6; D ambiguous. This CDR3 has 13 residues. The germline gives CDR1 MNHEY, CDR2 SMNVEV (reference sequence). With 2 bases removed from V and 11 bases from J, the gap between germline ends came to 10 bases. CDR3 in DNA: TGTGCCAGCAGTTTAGGGCTGGCGACACCCCTCCACTTT. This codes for CASSLGLATPLHF.

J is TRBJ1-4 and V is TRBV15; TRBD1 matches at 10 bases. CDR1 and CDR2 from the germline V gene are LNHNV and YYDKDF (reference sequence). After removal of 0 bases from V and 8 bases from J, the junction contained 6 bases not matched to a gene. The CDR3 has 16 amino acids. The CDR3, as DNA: TGTGCCACCAGCAGAGATCTAGGGACAGGGGCCGAAAAACTGTTTTTT. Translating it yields CATSRDLGTGAEKLFF.

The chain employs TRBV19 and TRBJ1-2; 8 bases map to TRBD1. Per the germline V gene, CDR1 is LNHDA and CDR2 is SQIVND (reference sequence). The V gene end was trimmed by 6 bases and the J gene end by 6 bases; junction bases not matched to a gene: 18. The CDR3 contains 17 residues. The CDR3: CASRDRGQVSSFDGYTF. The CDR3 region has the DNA TGTGCCAGTAGGGACCGGGGACAGGTTTCCTCGTTTGATGGCTACACCTTC. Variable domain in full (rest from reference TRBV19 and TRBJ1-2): DGGITQSPKYLFRKEGQNVTLSCEQNLNHDAMYWYRQDPGQGLRLIYYSQIVNDFQKGDIAEGYSVSREKKESFPLTVTSAQKNPTAFYLCASRDRGQVSSFDGYTFGSGTRLTVV.

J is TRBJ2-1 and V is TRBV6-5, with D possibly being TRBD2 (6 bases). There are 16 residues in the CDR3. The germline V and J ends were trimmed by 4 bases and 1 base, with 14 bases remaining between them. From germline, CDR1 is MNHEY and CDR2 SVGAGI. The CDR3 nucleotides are TGTGCCAGCAGTTCCCTACGGGGGAGTTCCTACAATGAGCAGTTCTTC. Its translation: CASSSLRGSSYNEQFF.

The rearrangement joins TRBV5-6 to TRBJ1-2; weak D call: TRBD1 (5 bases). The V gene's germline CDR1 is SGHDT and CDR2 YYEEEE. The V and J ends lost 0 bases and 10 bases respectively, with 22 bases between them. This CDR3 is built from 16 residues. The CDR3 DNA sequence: TGTGCCAGCAGCTTGGTGGGGTCGGGGGTAACAGCCGCCTACACCTTC. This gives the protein CASSLVGSGVTAAYTF.

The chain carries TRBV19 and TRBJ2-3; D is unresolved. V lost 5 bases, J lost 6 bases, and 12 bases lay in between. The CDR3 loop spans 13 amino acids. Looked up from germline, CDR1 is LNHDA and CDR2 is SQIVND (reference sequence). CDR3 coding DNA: TGTGCCAGTAGTGGGCAGTTAACGGATACGCAGTATTTT. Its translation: CASSGQLTDTQYF.

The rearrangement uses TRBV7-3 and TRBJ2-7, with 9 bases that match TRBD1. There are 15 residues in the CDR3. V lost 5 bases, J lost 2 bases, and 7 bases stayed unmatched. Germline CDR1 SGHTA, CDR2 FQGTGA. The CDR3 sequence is CASSPSGQGPYEQYF. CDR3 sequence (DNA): TGTGCCAGCAGCCCCTCGGGACAGGGCCCCTACGAGCAGTACTTC. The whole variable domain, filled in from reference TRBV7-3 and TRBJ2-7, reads GAGVSQTPSNKVTEKGKYVELRCDPISGHTALYWYRQSLGQGPEFLIYFQGTGAADDSGLPNDRFFAVRPEGSVSTLKIQRTERGDSAVYLCASSPSGQGPYEQYFGPGTRLTVT.

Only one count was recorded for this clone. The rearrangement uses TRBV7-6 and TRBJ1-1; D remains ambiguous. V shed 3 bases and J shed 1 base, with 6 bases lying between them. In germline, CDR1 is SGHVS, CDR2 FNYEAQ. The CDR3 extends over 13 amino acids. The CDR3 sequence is CASSLSQNTEAFF. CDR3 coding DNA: TGTGCCAGCAGCTTGTCACAGAACACTGAAGCTTTCTTT. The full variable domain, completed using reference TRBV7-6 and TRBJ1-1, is GAGVSQSPRYKVTKRGQDVALRCDPISGHVSLYWYRQALGQGPEFLTYFNYEAQQDKSGLPNDRFSAERPEGSISTLTIQRTEQRDSAMYRCASSLSQNTEAFFGQGTRLTVV.

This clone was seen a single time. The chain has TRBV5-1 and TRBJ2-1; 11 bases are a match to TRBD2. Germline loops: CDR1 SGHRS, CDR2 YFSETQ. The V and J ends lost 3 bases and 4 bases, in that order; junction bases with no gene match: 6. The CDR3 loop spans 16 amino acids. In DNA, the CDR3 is TGCGCCAGCAGCTCCTCCCGGACTAGCGGGTACAATGAGCAGTTCTTC. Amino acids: CASSSSRTSGYNEQFF. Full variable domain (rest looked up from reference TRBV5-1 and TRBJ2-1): KAGVTQTPRYLIKTRGQQVTLSCSPISGHRSVSWYQQTPGQGLQFLFEYFSETQRNKGNFPGRFSGRQFSNSRSEMNVSTLELGDSALYLCASSSSRTSGYNEQFFGPGTRLTVL.

The CDR3 sequence is CASSPSVTGEQYV. In nucleotides, the CDR3 is TGTGCCAGCTCACCATCGGTTACTGGCGAGCAGTACGTC. The chain carries TRBV18 and TRBJ2-7; D gene ambiguous. V lost 2 bases and J lost 6, with 11 bases in between. The V gene's germline CDR1 is KGHSH and CDR2 LQKENI. This CDR3 comprises 13 residues.

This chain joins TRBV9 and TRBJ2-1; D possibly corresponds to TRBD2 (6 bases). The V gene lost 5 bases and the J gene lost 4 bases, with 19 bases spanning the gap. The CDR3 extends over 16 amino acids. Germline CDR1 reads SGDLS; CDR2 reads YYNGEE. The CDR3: CASSSTQEGRYNEQFF. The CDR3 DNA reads TGTGCCAGCAGTTCTACCCAGGAGGGGAGGTACAATGAGCAGTTCTTC.

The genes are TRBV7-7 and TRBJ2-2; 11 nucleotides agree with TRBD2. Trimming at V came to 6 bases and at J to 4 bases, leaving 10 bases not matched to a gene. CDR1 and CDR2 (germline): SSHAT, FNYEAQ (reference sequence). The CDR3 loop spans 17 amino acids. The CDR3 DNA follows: TGTGCCAGCAGTTATTCCGAGCTAGCGGGAGGCACCGGGGAGCTGTTTTTT. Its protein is CASSYSELAGGTGELFF.

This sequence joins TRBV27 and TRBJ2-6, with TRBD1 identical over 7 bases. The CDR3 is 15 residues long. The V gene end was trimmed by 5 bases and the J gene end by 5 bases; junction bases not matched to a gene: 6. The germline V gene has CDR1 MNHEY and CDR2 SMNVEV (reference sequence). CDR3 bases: TGTGCCAGCAGTACCCGGGACAGCCGGGCCAACGTCCTGACTTTC. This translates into CASSTRDSRANVLTF.

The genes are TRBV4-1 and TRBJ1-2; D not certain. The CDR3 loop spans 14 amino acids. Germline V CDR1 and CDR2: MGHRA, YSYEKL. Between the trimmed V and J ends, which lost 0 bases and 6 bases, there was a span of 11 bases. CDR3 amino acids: CASSQDGVGDGYTF. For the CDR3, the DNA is TGCGCCAGCAGCCAAGATGGGGTCGGGGATGGCTACACCTTC.

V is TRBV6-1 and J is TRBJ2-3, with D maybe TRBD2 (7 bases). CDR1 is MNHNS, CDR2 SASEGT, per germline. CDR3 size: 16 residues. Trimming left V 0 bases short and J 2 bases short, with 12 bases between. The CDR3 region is CASSEAGGANTDTQYF. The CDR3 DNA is TGTGCCAGCAGTGAAGCGGGGGGGGCCAACACAGATACGCAGTATTTT.

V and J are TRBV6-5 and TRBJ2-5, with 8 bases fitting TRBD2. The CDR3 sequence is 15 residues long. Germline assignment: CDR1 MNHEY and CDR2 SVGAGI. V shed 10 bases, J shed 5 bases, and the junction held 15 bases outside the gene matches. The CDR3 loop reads CANSRRGGPGETQYF. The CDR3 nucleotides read TGTGCCAACTCCCGCCGGGGGGGGCCAGGGGAGACCCAGTACTTC.

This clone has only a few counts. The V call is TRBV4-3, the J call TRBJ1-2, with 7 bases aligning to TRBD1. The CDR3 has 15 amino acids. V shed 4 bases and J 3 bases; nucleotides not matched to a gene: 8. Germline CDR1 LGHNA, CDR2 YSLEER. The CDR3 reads CASSLKGTDDYGYTF. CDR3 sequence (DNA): TGCGCCAGCAGCCTTAAGGGGACAGACGACTATGGCTACACCTTC.